This TCR beta chain was captured in a study of cytomegalovirus exposure and HLA in healthy donors. Whole-study findings and limits: Some highly shared sequence variants likely arose as a pipeline artifact. Specificity for CMV antigens was confirmed in vitro for three of the CMV-associated chains. Further analysis, carried out later, found HLA-associated TCR beta chains more clonally expanded than equally common other chains.

For this clone: Its antigen is still unknown.

V shed 3 bases, J shed 4 bases, and the junction held 8 bases outside the gene matches. The germline CDR1 and CDR2 sequences are ENHRY and SYGVKD. This CDR3 comprises 15 residues. A multiplex PCR was run with 60 Vbeta primers and 13 Jbeta primers. Here immunoSEQ multiplex PCR was the method, and the copy in TCRdb shows in-frame clones only, minus some. The sample holds 200,000 to 250,000 clones, around 88% seen once. The receptor's source is a woman aged 18-29 years in good health and CMV-seronegative. V is TRBV10-3 and J is TRBJ2-7, with TRBD1 identical over 8 bases. The sequencing input was PBMCs. For the CDR3, the DNA is TGTGCCATCAGTGAAAAAGACAGGGGAATATACGAGCAGTACTTC. Its translation is CAISEKDRGIYEQYF.